These 8 T cell receptor beta chains share one sample of origin, sequenced in a study of T cell clonotyping in hematopoietic cell transplantation. Measured with immunoSEQ multiplex PCR; TCRdb has only the in-frame clones, and not every one. This sample has roughly 9,800 clones; around 90% occur once, and the top ten carry more than 12%. Time point denoted: recipient sample about 28 days before transplant, after cytoreduction. The sample in question was peripheral blood mononuclear cells, obtained before stem cell transplant. The receptors shown here come from a woman aged 45-65 years with chronic myeloid leukemia. Some clones in this sample may be carry-over from other donors' samples.

Only one count was recorded for this clone. V usage is TRBV30 and J usage is TRBJ1-5; D is undetermined. CDR1 is GTSNPN and CDR2 is SVGIG in the germline V gene (reference sequence). The CDR3 is 13 amino acids. The V end lost 2 bases, the J end lost 4 bases, and 9 bases lay between the germline ends. The CDR3 DNA is TGTGCCTGGAGTCGACGGTTTAATCAGCCCCAGCATTTT. This encodes CAWSRRFNQPQHF.

The chain is built from TRBV11-2 and TRBJ1-5; TRBD1 might be the D (6 bases). The CDR3 runs 18 residues. V lost 1 base and J 0 bases, leaving 16 bases between the germline ends. Germline assignment: CDR1 SGHAT and CDR2 FQNNGV. The CDR3 region is CASSLGRNTGYSNQPQHF. CDR3 nucleotides: TGTGCCAGCAGCTTAGGACGCAACACAGGGTATAGCAATCAGCCCCAGCATTTT.

This rearrangement joins TRBV7-2 to TRBJ1-2, with a tentative D call TRBD1 (6 bases). CDR1 and CDR2 from the germline V gene are SGHTA and FQGNSA. The length of the CDR3 is 15 residues. V was pared by 1 base and J by 8 bases, with 17 bases between. CDR3 region: CASSLVSAGDSGYTF. CDR3 in DNA: TGTGCCAGCAGCTTAGTTTCCGCAGGGGATTCAGGCTACACCTTC.

This chain uses TRBV19 with TRBJ2-6; no clear D. Per the germline V gene, CDR1 is LNHDA and CDR2 is SQIVND (reference sequence). The CDR3 length is 15 residues. V lost 5 bases and J lost 0, with 8 bases in between. This CDR3 reads CASSQSFSGANVLTF. In nucleotides, the CDR3 is TGTGCCAGTAGTCAAAGTTTCTCTGGGGCCAACGTCCTGACTTTC.

The V and J genes are TRBV12-5 and TRBJ2-2; TRBD2 matches at 15 bases. The V and J ends lost 8 bases and 6 bases, in that order; junction bases with no gene match: 22. This CDR3 region has 21 residues. Germline V gene data show CDR1 as LGHNT and CDR2 as FRNRAP. The CDR3 region is CASINRRTSGRAHLGPGELFF. Here the CDR3 DNA reads TGTGCTAGTATAAACAGACGGACTAGCGGGAGGGCGCATTTGGGACCCGGGGAGCTGTTTTTT.

This chain links TRBV6-4 with TRBJ1-5; 9 bases are shared with TRBD1. This CDR3 is built from 16 residues. The ends lost 6 bases at V and 6 bases at J; junction bases unmatched: 12. Germline CDR1 and CDR2: MRHNA and SNTAGT. The CDR3 protein is CASRKSTGGDLQPQHF. Written as DNA, the CDR3 is TGTGCCAGCAGAAAAAGCACAGGGGGCGATCTTCAGCCCCAGCATTTT.

The chain carries TRBV30 and TRBJ2-1; no clear D gene. This CDR3 has 14 amino acids. V lost 0 bases, J lost 3 bases, and 9 bases lay in between. Germline V gene sequence: CDR1 GTSNPN, CDR2 SVGIG (reference sequence). CDR3 in amino acids: CAWSVHEFYNEQFF. The DNA of the CDR3 is TGTGCCTGGAGTGTACACGAGTTCTACAATGAGCAGTTCTTC.

This chain joins TRBV14 and TRBJ2-1, with 11 nucleotides matching TRBD2. V was pared by 4 bases and J by 10 bases, with 12 bases of the junction left unmatched. This CDR3 region has 16 residues. The germline V gene encodes CDR1 SGHDN and CDR2 FVKESK. CDR3 protein: CASSLRSLAGGGEQFF. CDR3 coding DNA: TGTGCCAGCAGCCTCAGGTCGCTAGCGGGAGGTGGAGAGCAGTTCTTC.